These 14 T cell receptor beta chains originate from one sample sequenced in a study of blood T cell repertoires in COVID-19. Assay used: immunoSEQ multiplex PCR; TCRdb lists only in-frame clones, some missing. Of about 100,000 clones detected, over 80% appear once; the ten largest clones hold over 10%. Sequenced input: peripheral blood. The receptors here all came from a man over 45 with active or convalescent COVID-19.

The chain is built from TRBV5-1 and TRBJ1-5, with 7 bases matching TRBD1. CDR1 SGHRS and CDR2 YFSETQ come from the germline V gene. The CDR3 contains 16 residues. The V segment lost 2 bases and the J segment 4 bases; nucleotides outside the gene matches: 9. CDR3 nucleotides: TGCGCCAGCAGCTTATCACAGGGGCAAGGGAATCAGCCCCAGCATTTT. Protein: CASSLSQGQGNQPQHF.

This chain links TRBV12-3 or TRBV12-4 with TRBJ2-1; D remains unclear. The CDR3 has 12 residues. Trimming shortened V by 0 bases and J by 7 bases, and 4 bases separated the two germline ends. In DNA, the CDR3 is TGTGCCAGCAGTTTAGCCGGGAATGAGCAGTTCTTC. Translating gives CASSLAGNEQFF.

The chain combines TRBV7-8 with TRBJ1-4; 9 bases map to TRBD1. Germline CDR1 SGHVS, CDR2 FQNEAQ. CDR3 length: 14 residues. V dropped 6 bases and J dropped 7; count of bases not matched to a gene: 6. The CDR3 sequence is CASRRDRVPEKLFF. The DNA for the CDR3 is TGTGCCAGCAGGCGGGACAGGGTCCCTGAAAAACTGTTTTTT.

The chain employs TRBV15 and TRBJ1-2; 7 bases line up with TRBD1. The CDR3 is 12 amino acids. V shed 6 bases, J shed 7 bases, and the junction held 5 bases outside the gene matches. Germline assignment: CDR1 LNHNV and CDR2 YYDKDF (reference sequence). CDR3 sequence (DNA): TGTGCCACCAGTAAGGGGGCAAGTGGCTACACCTTC. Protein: CATSKGASGYTF. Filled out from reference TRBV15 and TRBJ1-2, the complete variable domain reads DAMVIQNPRYQVTQFGKPVTLSCSQTLNHNVMYWYQQKSSQAPKLLFHYYDKDFNNEADTPDNFQSRRPNTSFCFLDIRSPGLGDTAMYLCATSKGASGYTFGSGTRLTVV.

In DNA, the CDR3 is TGTGCCAGCAGTCGAACGGGGGATGAAGCTTTCTTT. It yields the protein CASSRTGDEAFF. V is TRBV5-4 and J is TRBJ1-1; D is perhaps TRBD1 (5 bases). There are 12 residues in the CDR3. Per the germline V gene, CDR1 is SGHNT and CDR2 is YYREEE (reference sequence). V lost 5 bases and J 7 bases, leaving 12 bases between the germline ends.

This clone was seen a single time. The CDR3 here is CASRKPGGSAGELFF. Here the CDR3 DNA reads TGTGCCAGCAGAAAACCAGGGGGGTCGGCCGGGGAGCTGTTTTTT. The V call is TRBV11-1, the J call TRBJ2-2; D possibly corresponds to TRBD1 (7 bases). The CDR3 runs to 15 residues. CDR1 SGHAT and CDR2 FQDESV come from the germline V gene (reference sequence). V lost 6 bases, J lost 6 bases, and 17 bases lay in between.

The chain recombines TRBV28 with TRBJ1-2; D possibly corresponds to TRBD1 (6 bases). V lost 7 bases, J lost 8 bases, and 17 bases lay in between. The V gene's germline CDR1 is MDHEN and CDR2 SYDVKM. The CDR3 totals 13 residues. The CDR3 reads CASTQGTSRGYTF. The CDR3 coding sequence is TGTGCCAGCACCCAAGGGACATCGCGGGGCTACACCTTC.

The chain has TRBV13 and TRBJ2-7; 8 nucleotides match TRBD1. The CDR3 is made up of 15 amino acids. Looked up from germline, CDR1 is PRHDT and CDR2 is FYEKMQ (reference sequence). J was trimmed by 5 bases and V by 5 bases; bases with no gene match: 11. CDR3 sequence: CASSRQGASIHEQYF. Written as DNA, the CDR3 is TGTGCCAGCAGCCGTCAGGGGGCCAGCATCCACGAGCAGTACTTC.

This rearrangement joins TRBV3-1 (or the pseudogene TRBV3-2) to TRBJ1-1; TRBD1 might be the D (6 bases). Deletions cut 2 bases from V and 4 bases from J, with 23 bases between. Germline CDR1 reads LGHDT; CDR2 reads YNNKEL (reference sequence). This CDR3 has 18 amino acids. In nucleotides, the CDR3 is TGTGCCAGCAGCCAATTAGCCCTGGTGGGGGGAGGGGGCACTGAAGCTTTCTTT. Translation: CASSQLALVGGGGTEAFF.

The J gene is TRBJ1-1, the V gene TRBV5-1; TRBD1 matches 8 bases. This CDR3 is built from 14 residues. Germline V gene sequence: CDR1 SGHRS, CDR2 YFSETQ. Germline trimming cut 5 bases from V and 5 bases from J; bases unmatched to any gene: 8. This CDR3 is CASRPITGGTEAFF. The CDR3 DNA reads TGCGCCAGCAGACCTATCACAGGGGGTACTGAAGCTTTCTTT. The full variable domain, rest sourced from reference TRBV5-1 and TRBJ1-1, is KAGVTQTPRYLIKTRGQQVTLSCSPISGHRSVSWYQQTPGQGLQFLFEYFSETQRNKGNFPGRFSGRQFSNSRSEMNVSTLELGDSALYLCASRPITGGTEAFFGQGTRLTVV.

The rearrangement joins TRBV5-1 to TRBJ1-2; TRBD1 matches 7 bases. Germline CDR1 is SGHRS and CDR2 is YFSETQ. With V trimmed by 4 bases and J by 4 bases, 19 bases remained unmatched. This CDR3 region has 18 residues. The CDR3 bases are TGCGCCAGCAGCCTGACGGGACAGCCTATGGCTGGCGCCTATGGCTACACCTTC. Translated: CASSLTGQPMAGAYGYTF. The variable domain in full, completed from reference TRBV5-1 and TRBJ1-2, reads KAGVTQTPRYLIKTRGQQVTLSCSPISGHRSVSWYQQTPGQGLQFLFEYFSETQRNKGNFPGRFSGRQFSNSRSEMNVSTLELGDSALYLCASSLTGQPMAGAYGYTFGSGTRLTVV.

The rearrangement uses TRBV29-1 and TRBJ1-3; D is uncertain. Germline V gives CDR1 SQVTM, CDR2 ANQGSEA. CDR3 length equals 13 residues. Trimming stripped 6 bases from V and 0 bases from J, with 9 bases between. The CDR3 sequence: CSVRQRSGNTIYF. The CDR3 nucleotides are TGCAGCGTACGCCAGCGCTCTGGAAACACCATATATTTT.

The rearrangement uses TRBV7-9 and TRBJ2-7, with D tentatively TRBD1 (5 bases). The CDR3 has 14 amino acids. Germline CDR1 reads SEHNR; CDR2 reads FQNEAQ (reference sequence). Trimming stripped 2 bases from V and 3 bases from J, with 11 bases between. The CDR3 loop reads CASSLWQGGYEQYF. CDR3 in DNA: TGTGCCAGCAGCTTATGGCAGGGCGGCTACGAGCAGTACTTC.

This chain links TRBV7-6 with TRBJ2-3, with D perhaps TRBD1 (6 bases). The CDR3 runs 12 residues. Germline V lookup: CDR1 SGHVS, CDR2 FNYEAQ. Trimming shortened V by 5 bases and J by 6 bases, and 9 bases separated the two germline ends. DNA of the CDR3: TGTGCCAGCAGCGATAGGGGGGATACGCAGTATTTT. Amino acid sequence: CASSDRGDTQYF.